This T cell receptor (beta chain) emerged from a study of OX40 agonist ivuxolimab in advanced cancers. Germline CDR1 reads SGHKS; CDR2 reads YYEKEE (reference sequence). Trimming took off 3 bases at V and 3 bases at J, with 13 bases between the two ends. The CDR3 spans 14 residues. Repertoires were generated with immunoSEQ multiplex PCR, while TCRdb's copy carries only in-frame clones and drops some. The sample yields about 52,000 clones, approximately 92% seen once. This rearrangement joins TRBV5-5 to TRBJ2-7, with D perhaps matching TRBD1 or TRBD2 (5 bases each). The origin of this receptor is an adult with an advanced solid tumor such as melanoma, head and neck, liver or kidney cancer. This specimen was CD4+ or CD8+ T cells sorted from blood, taken in a trial of the OX40 agonist ivuxolimab. As DNA, the CDR3 is TGTGCCAGCAGCTGGGGACCTCGCGACTACGAGCAGTACTTC. This sequence encodes CASSWGPRDYEQYF.